This T cell receptor beta chain was found in a study of blood T cells in healthy people across ages. Comment on this clonotype: The target antigen is unknown.

Broader study findings: A conclusive naive versus antigen-experienced comparison was prevented by the unsorted PBMCs. The fall in TCR beta diversity per million T cells was roughly linear with age.

Alongside a J-beta primer mix, a sample-barcoded 5' primer served in a second PCR lasting about 7 to 11 cycles. A template-switch adaptor with 12 random nucleotides tagged each cDNA molecule. TCRdb ran MiXCR on the 5' RACE reads and lists one entry per CDR3 protein. The profile shows 910,000 or so distinct CDR3 sequences, 45% to 60% of them singletons. The CDR3 is 15 amino acids. The junction had 11 bases not matched to a gene; V was cut back by 5 bases and J by 1 base. CDR1 is DFQATT, CDR2 SNEGSKA, per germline (reference sequence). Sequencing was performed on blood. The chain links TRBV20-1 to TRBJ2-7; TRBD1 matches at 7 bases. This TCR was recovered from a woman between 55 and 75 years old in good health. The CDR3 loop is CSAPTRGTVSYEQYF. The CDR3 DNA reads TGCAGTGCTCCCACTCGAGGGACAGTATCCTACGAGCAGTACTTC.